Below are 26 T cell receptor beta chains sequenced from a single sample in a study of OX40 agonist ivuxolimab in advanced cancers. Data came from immunoSEQ multiplex PCR; TCRdb stores just in-frame clones and leaves some out. This table holds about 75,000 clones, roughly 81% found once. The source material was CD4+ or CD8+ T cells sorted from blood, sampled in a trial of the OX40 agonist ivuxolimab. The receptors were sampled from an adult with an advanced solid tumor such as melanoma, head and neck, liver or kidney cancer.

The rearrangement uses TRBV27 and TRBJ1-5; D is unresolved. CDR1 is MNHEY and CDR2 is SMNVEV in the germline V gene (reference sequence). This CDR3 has 16 amino acids. Trimming pared 0 bases from V and 4 bases from J, leaving 13 bases between. The CDR3 protein is CASSLSKRSGNQPQHF. The CDR3 DNA reads as TGTGCCAGCAGTTTATCCAAAAGGTCTGGGAATCAGCCCCAGCATTTT.

This clone has only a few counts. The CDR3 loop reads CASSIWWQDDQPQHF. The CDR3 DNA sequence: TGTGCCAGTAGTATATGGTGGCAGGACGATCAGCCCCAGCATTTT. This chain joins TRBV19 and TRBJ1-5; D remains unclear. CDR1 LNHDA and CDR2 SQIVND come from the germline V gene (reference sequence). Trimming shortened V by 2 bases and J by 5 bases, and 13 bases separated the two germline ends. The CDR3 consists of 15 residues.

This clone occurred once. The J gene is TRBJ2-1, the V gene TRBV2, with TRBD2 identical over 12 bases. From germline, CDR1 is SNHLY and CDR2 FYNNEI. This CDR3 has 15 amino acids. The ends lost 6 bases at V and 8 bases at J; junction bases unmatched: 8. The DNA of the CDR3 is TGTGCCAGCAGCTGGACTAGCGGGATATTCCATGAGCAGTTCTTC. Its translation: CASSWTSGIFHEQFF.

This clone was recorded once. The gene calls are TRBV19 and TRBJ1-4, with 7 bases lining up with TRBD1. CDR3 size: 15 residues. Looked up from germline, CDR1 is LNHDA and CDR2 is SQIVND (reference sequence). The junction had 4 bases not matched to a gene; V was cut back by 5 bases and J by 1 base. The CDR3 spells CASSARQGTNEKLFF. DNA for the CDR3: TGTGCCAGTAGTGCGAGACAGGGAACTAATGAAAAACTGTTTTTT.

The J gene is TRBJ2-3, the V gene TRBV6-4; 11 nucleotides match TRBD2. With 8 bases clipped from V and 1 base from J, the junction kept 11 bases outside the gene matches. There are 17 residues in the CDR3. Germline values: CDR1 MRHNA, CDR2 SNTAGT. CDR3 sequence reads: CASPPSGRHEGTDTQYF. The CDR3 nucleotides read TGTGCCAGCCCACCTAGCGGGAGGCACGAAGGCACAGATACGCAGTATTTT.

The genes are TRBV7-9 and TRBJ1-2, with 10 bases lining up with TRBD1. Germline V gene lookup returns CDR1 SEHNR and CDR2 FQNEAQ (reference sequence). V was pared by 5 bases and J by 8 bases, with 20 bases of the junction left unmatched. The CDR3 has 18 residues. CDR3 residues: CASSVGTGQGRGSRGYTF. In nucleotides, the CDR3 is TGTGCCAGCAGCGTAGGAACGGGACAGGGGAGAGGAAGTAGGGGCTACACCTTC.

This chain connects TRBV28 to TRBJ1-2; weak D call: TRBD1 (5 bases). The CDR3 is made up of 14 amino acids. Germline values: CDR1 MDHEN, CDR2 SYDVKM. Trimming cost V 6 bases and J 4 bases, with 15 bases left between them. The CDR3 here is CASSPGPRGYGYTF. In DNA form, the CDR3 reads TGTGCCAGCAGCCCCGGACCAAGGGGCTATGGCTACACCTTC.

V gene TRBV7-2 combines with J gene TRBJ2-1; tentatively, D is TRBD2 (5 bases). Per germline, CDR1 SGHTA and CDR2 FQGNSA. V was shortened by 5 bases and J by 6 bases, with 11 bases between the two germline ends. The CDR3 length is 13 residues. In DNA, the CDR3 is TGTGCCAGCAGCGCCGACTACCCCAATGAGCAGTTCTTC. It encodes CASSADYPNEQFF.

CDR3 loop: CASSPMGASNTGELFF. CDR3 DNA sequence: TGTGCCAGCTCACCAATGGGGGCTTCGAACACCGGGGAGCTGTTTTTT. The V gene is TRBV18, the J gene TRBJ2-2; tentative D call: TRBD1 (6 bases). The length of the CDR3 is 16 residues. V gave up 2 bases and J gave up 0 bases, with 10 bases separating them. Looked up from germline, CDR1 is KGHSH and CDR2 is LQKENI.

This clone was counted between two and nine times. The chain combines TRBV6-5 with TRBJ1-1; D unclear. CDR1 is MNHEY and CDR2 is SVGAGI in the germline V gene. This CDR3 is 13 amino acids long. V was pared by 7 bases and J by 4 bases, with 13 bases between. CDR3 DNA sequence: TGTGCCAGCACCATCAACGGAGGCACTGAAGCTTTCTTT. It translates to CASTINGGTEAFF.

Remarks on this clone: An end of the junction does not agree with germline; a read error may underlie this. The CDR3 DNA follows: TGTGCCAGCGGGCGACTAGCGGGCGACCTTTTT. Its translation is CASGRLAGDLF. This rearrangement joins TRBV28 to TRBJ2-3; 10 nucleotides agree with TRBD2. Germline CDR1 reads MDHEN; CDR2 reads SYDVKM. The CDR3 totals 11 residues.

This clone was counted a single time. J is TRBJ2-5 and V is TRBV6-5, with 8 nucleotides matching TRBD2. Germline V gene data show CDR1 as MNHEY and CDR2 as SVGAGI. This CDR3 comprises 14 residues. With V trimmed by 6 bases and J by 1 base, 4 bases remained unmatched. This chain's CDR3 is CASSSGGGQETQYF. CDR3 DNA sequence: TGTGCCAGCAGCTCCGGGGGGGGCCAAGAGACCCAGTACTTC.

CDR3 in DNA: TGTGCCAGCCCGGAGGGGGCCCGGGAAAAACTGTTTTTT. Its translation is CASPEGAREKLFF. The V gene is TRBV21-1, the J gene TRBJ1-4; the table calls TRBD1, which could not be checked here. TRBV21-1 is labeled a pseudogene. The CDR3 is 13 residues long.

CDR3 bases: TGCAGCGTAAGGGAGGCTACTTCCTACAATGAGCAGTTCTTC. Protein: CSVREATSYNEQFF. V and J are TRBV29-1 and TRBJ2-1; a weak D match, TRBD2 (6 bases). Germline loops: CDR1 SQVTM, CDR2 ANQGSEA. The length of the CDR3 is 14 residues. V was pared by 6 bases and J by 1 base, with 13 bases between.

V is TRBV28 and J is TRBJ2-1; TRBD2 matches 9 bases. Per germline, CDR1 MDHEN and CDR2 SYDVKM. With 5 bases clipped from V and 4 bases from J, the junction kept 6 bases outside the gene matches. This CDR3 is built from 15 residues. The CDR3 DNA reads TGTGCCAGCAGTCGGACTAGCGCTTCTTACAATGAGCAGTTCTTC. As protein: CASSRTSASYNEQFF.

This chain links TRBV29-1 with TRBJ2-1, with 7 nucleotides matching TRBD2. This CDR3 region has 12 residues. V was clipped by 5 bases and J by 3 bases; unmatched bases: 1. Germline CDR1 is SQVTM and CDR2 is ANQGSEA. The CDR3 is CSVSGIYNEQFF. Here the CDR3 DNA reads TGCAGCGTTAGCGGGATCTACAATGAGCAGTTCTTC.

V and J are TRBV15 and TRBJ1-2; D remains unclear. V was clipped by 3 bases and J by 3 bases, with 5 bases between them. The V gene's germline CDR1 is LNHNV and CDR2 YYDKDF (reference sequence). The CDR3 has 12 residues. CDR3 sequence (DNA): TGTGCCACCAGCAGGGATTACTATGGCTACACCTTC. This encodes CATSRDYYGYTF.

This chain links TRBV19 with TRBJ1-2; TRBD1 agrees at 7 bases. Germline V CDR1 and CDR2: LNHDA, SQIVND (reference sequence). V shed 5 bases and J 8 bases; nucleotides not matched to a gene: 8. The CDR3 is 13 amino acids. This CDR3 is CASSEGQMVGYTF. In DNA form, the CDR3 reads TGTGCCAGTAGTGAGGGACAGATGGTCGGCTACACCTTC.

This clone is a singleton in its sample. The chain employs TRBV18 and TRBJ1-1; D uncertain. The V and J ends lost 3 bases and 1 base respectively, with 6 bases between them. The CDR3 covers 13 residues. Per the germline V gene, CDR1 is KGHSH and CDR2 is LQKENI. This CDR3 reads CASSPERNTEAFF. The CDR3 region has the DNA TGTGCCAGCTCACCGGAAAGGAACACTGAAGCTTTCTTT.

V is TRBV7-2 and J is TRBJ1-6, with D unresolved. The V end was cut by 1 base, the J end by 6 bases, with 10 bases between. Germline values: CDR1 SGHTA, CDR2 FQGNSA. This CDR3 has 15 amino acids. CDR3 sequence (DNA): TGTGCCAGCAGCTTAGTGGTCGGCAGTAATTCACCCCTCCACTTT. As protein: CASSLVVGSNSPLHF.

The rearrangement joins TRBV6-5 to TRBJ2-7; 11 bases fit TRBD2. In germline, CDR1 is MNHEY, CDR2 SVGAGI. This CDR3 has 15 residues. The V gene end was trimmed by 5 bases and the J gene end by 5 bases; junction bases not matched to a gene: 8. CDR3 residues: CASSRSGRARNEQYF. The CDR3 nucleotides read TGTGCCAGCAGTCGTAGCGGGAGGGCAAGGAACGAGCAGTACTTC.

The chain carries TRBV28 and TRBJ2-7; D is perhaps TRBD2 (8 bases). V dropped 6 bases and J dropped 7 bases, with 19 bases sitting between them. CDR1 and CDR2 (germline): MDHEN, SYDVKM. This CDR3 comprises 14 residues. Here the CDR3 DNA reads TGTGCCAGCAGAACCCCGACAGGGACTAGGGAGCAGTACTTC. Translating it yields CASRTPTGTREQYF. Variable domain in full (rest from reference TRBV28 and TRBJ2-7): DVKVTQSSRYLVKRTGEKVFLECVQDMDHENMFWYRQDPGLGLRLIYFSYDVKMKEKGDIPEGYSVSREKKERFSLILESASTNQTSMYLCASRTPTGTREQYFGPGTRLTVT.

The J gene is TRBJ2-7, the V gene TRBV19; possible D gene TRBD2, 5 bases. This CDR3 spans 15 amino acids. Trimming took off 3 bases at V and 0 bases at J, with 12 bases between the two ends. CDR1 and CDR2 from the germline V gene are LNHDA and SQIVND (reference sequence). As DNA, the CDR3 is TGTGCCAGTAGTATGGCGGGCGGGCACTCCTACGAGCAGTACTTC. Its protein is CASSMAGGHSYEQYF.

The chain combines TRBV5-1 with TRBJ2-1; 12 positions agree with TRBD2. CDR3 length: 15 residues. Unmatched junction bases numbered 10, after V lost 7 bases and J lost 8 bases. Looked up from germline, CDR1 is SGHRS and CDR2 is YFSETQ. CDR3 in DNA: TGCGCCAGCTTCCGACTAGCGGGAGCTAAGGATGAGCAGTTCTTC. Translation: CASFRLAGAKDEQFF.

This chain connects TRBV6-6 to TRBJ2-7, with 9 bases fitting TRBD2. Unmatched junction bases numbered 5, after V lost 6 bases and J lost 2 bases. The germline V gene has CDR1 MNHNY and CDR2 SVGAGI (reference sequence). This CDR3 comprises 14 residues. The CDR3 spells CASRGLASTYEQYF. Here the CDR3 DNA reads TGTGCCAGCAGAGGACTAGCGTCCACCTACGAGCAGTACTTC.

The chain uses TRBV5-1 and TRBJ1-6; D unresolved. The V end lost 0 bases, the J end lost 7 bases, and 11 bases lay between the germline ends. Germline loops: CDR1 SGHRS, CDR2 YFSETQ. The CDR3 spans 15 residues. The CDR3, as DNA: TGCGCCAGCAGCTTGGGTGACACTCCAAATTCACCCCTCCACTTT. This translates into CASSLGDTPNSPLHF.